These T cell receptor beta chains were read from a single sample in a study of technical replicates of blood from a few donors. Profiling relied on immunoSEQ multiplex PCR, and the TCRdb table lists in-frame clones only, not all of them. Of about 49,000 clones in the sample, about 94% were seen once. The material sequenced was PBMCs. The origin of the receptors is a human donor in good health. Some clones in this sample may be carry-over from other donors' samples. Both conserved end residues are part of each CDR3. A D gene is named only where the DNA matches it firmly. Clone size is given for some rows only: seen once, a few or many times, or a class if the clone is expanded.

NA	TRBD2	TRBV5-6	TRBJ2-1	TGTGCCAGCAGCAGCGACCTTCTAGCGGGGGGTCCCAATGAGCAGTTCTTC	CASSSDLLAGGPNEQFF
NA	NA	TRBV18	TRBJ2-5	TGTGCCAGCTCACCGACTTTGGCCGGAGAGACCCAGTACTTC	CASSPTLAGETQYF
few	TRBD2	TRBV28	TRBJ2-7	TGTGCCAGCAGTTTTAAATCCGGGACTAGCGGGACCCACGAGCAGTACTTC	CASSFKSGTSGTHEQYF
NA	TRBD1	TRBV2	TRBJ2-3	TGTGCCAGCAGGGGGGACAGGGCCGGCACAGATACGCAGTATTTT	CASRGDRAGTDTQYF
NA	NA	TRBV21-1	TRBJ2-5	TGTGCCAGCAGCAATCATCCGGGACACCGAAAAGAGACCCAGTACTTC	CASSNHPGHRKETQYF
few	NA	TRBV27	TRBJ2-7	TGTGCCAGCAGTTTCGGGGGCTCCTACGAGCAGTACTTC	CASSFGGSYEQYF
NA	NA	TRBV18	TRBJ2-2	TGTGCCAGCTCCCGGGACTCCGGGGAGCTGTTTTTT	CASSRDSGELFF
NA	NA	TRBV7-2	TRBJ1-5	TGTGCCAGCAGCCAAGGGGGGGGCAGGCGCAATCAGCCCCAGCATTTT	CASSQGGGRRNQPQHF
NA	TRBD2	TRBV7-3	TRBJ2-2	TGTGCCAGCAGCCCCACCTCTAGCGGGGGGGCGGAGGAGCTGTTTTTT	CASSPTSSGGAEELFF
NA	TRBD1	TRBV4-1	TRBJ2-7	TGCGCCAGCAGCCAAGATTTTGGCAGGGGGCGAGACTCCTACGAGCAGTACTTC	CASSQDFGRGRDSYEQYF
NA	TRBD2	TRBV12-5	TRBJ2-7	TGTGCTAGTCGACCTCCGGGACTAGAGACCGAGCAGTACTTC	CASRPPGLETEQYF
NA	NA	TRBV6-1	TRBJ1-6	TGTGCCAGCAGCTTCCGGGATAACACACCCCTCCACTTT	CASSFRDNTPLHF
NA	NA	TRBV4-3	TRBJ2-3	TGCGCCAGCAGCCAAGATGATAGGGGGATCACAGATACGCAGTATTTT	CASSQDDRGITDTQYF
NA	NA	TRBV9	TRBJ1-1	TGTGCCAGCAGCGTAGCACAACGCACTGAAGCTTTCTTT	CASSVAQRTEAFF
NA	NA	TRBV9	TRBJ1-1	TGTGCCAGCAGCGTACCCCCGGGCGGGGGAAACACTGAAGCTTTCTTT	CASSVPPGGGNTEAFF
once	TRBD1	TRBV9	TRBJ1-2	TGTGCCAGCAGCGTCGACGACAGGGATGGCTACACCTTC	CASSVDDRDGYTF
NA	NA	TRBV18	TRBJ1-1	TGTGCCAGCTCACCGAGGGAGGGGAGCAACACTGAAGCTTTCTTT	CASSPREGSNTEAFF
NA	NA	TRBV5-4	TRBJ2-5	TGTGCCATGGCGGGGCAGGAGACCCAGTACTTC	CAMAGQETQYF
NA	NA	TRBV5-6	TRBJ2-5	TGTGCCAGCAGCAGGAGGGGACTCTCGGAGACCCAGTACTTC	CASSRRGLSETQYF
NA	NA	TRBV7-7	TRBJ1-1	TGTGCCAGCAGCTTACGTCCGGACACTGAAGCTTTCTTT	CASSLRPDTEAFF
few	TRBD1	TRBV5-1	TRBJ2-3	TGCGCCAGCAGCTCCGACAGGGCGAATGTCGATACGCAGTATTTT	CASSSDRANVDTQYF
NA	NA	TRBV5-1	TRBJ1-5	TGCGCCAGCAGCTTGGGCCCTACAGGGACGGGCAATCAGCCCCAGCATTTT	CASSLGPTGTGNQPQHF
NA	TRBD1	TRBV5-1	TRBJ1-4	TGCGCCAGCAGTAGCGACAGGGGAGGAGGAAAACTGTTTTTT	CASSSDRGGGKLFF
NA	NA	TRBV7-7	TRBJ2-1	TGTGCCAGCAGTCTAGAATCGGGGGGCACTAGGGGTGAGCAGTTCTTC	CASSLESGGTRGEQFF
once	NA	TRBV5-8	TRBJ2-7	TGTGCCAGCAGCTTCGAGGGATTCTCCTACGAGCAGTACTTC	CASSFEGFSYEQYF
once	TRBD1	TRBV4-3	TRBJ2-1	TGCGCCAGCAGCCAAGAGGACAGGGGACTGGGTGAGCAGTTCTTC	CASSQEDRGLGEQFF
NA	NA	TRBV7-2	TRBJ2-6	TGTGCCAGCAGCTTAGGGGGCCCTGGGGCCAACGTCCTGACTTTC	CASSLGGPGANVLTF